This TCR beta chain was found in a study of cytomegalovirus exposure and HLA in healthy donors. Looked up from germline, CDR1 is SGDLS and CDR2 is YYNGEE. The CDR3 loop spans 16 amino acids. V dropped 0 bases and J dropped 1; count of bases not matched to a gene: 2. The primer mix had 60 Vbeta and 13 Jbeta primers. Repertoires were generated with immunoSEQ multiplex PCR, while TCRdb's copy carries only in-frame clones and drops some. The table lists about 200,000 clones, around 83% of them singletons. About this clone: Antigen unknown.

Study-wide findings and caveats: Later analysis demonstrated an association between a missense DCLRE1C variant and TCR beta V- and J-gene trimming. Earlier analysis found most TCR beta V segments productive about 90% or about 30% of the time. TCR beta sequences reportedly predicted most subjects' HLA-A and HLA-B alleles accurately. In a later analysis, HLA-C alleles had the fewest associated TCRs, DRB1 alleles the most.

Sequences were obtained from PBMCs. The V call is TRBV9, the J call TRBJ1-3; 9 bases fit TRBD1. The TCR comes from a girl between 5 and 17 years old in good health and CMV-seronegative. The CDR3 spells CASSVAGTGSGNTIYF. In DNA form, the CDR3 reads TGTGCCAGCAGCGTAGCTGGGACAGGGTCTGGAAACACCATATATTTT.